The clone carrying this TCR beta chain was observed many times. The V gene's germline CDR1 is SGHAT and CDR2 FQNNGV. This CDR3 is built from 14 residues. The J segment lost 5 bases and the V segment lost 5 bases, leaving 4 bases of the junction unmatched. There were TCR beta CDR3 regions amplified from RNA transcripts. RT-PCR in the first round (using the HTBI primer set) targeted the TCR CDR3. MiXCR, applied by TCRdb to the multiplex PCR reads, yields one record per CDR3 protein. The sample holds about 350,000 distinct CDR3 sequences; 15% to 20% are singletons and the top ten take roughly 15%. This record comes from a study of T cells in Graves' hyperthyroidism and ophthalmopathy. Duration under 3 months, a NOSPECS grade of at least 4, and a Clinical Activity Score of at least 3 characterized the ophthalmopathy patients.

The TCR sequence derives from a woman between 35 and 50 years old with Graves' ophthalmopathy. Sequenced sample: blood. V usage is TRBV11-2 and J usage is TRBJ1-2; 11 bases align to TRBD1. The CDR3 sequence: CASSPDRGLYGYTF. The CDR3 coding sequence is TGTGCCAGCAGCCCGGACAGGGGGCTATATGGCTACACCTTC.